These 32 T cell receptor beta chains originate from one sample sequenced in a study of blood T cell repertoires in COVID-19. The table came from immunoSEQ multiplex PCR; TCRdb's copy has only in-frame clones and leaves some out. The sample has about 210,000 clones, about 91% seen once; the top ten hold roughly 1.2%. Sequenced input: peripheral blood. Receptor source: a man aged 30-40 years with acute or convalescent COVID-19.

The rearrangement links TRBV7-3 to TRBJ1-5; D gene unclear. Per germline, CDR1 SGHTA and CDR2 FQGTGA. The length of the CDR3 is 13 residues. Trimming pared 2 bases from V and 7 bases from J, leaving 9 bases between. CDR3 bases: TGTGCCAGCAGCTTAGACGGAGGGCAGCCCCAGCATTTT. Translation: CASSLDGGQPQHF.

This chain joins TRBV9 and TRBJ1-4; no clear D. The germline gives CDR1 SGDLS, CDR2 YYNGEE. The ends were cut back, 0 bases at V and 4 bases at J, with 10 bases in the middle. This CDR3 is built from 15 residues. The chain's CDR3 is CASSVAGIHNEKLFF. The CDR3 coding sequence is TGTGCCAGCAGCGTAGCGGGTATACATAATGAAAAACTGTTTTTT.

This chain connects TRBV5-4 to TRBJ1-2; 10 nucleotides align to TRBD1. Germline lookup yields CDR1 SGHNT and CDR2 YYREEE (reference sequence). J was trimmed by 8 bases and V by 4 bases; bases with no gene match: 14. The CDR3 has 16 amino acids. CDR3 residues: CASSPGGTGVFDGYTF. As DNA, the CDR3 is TGTGCCAGCAGCCCGGGGGGGACAGGGGTATTTGACGGCTACACCTTC.

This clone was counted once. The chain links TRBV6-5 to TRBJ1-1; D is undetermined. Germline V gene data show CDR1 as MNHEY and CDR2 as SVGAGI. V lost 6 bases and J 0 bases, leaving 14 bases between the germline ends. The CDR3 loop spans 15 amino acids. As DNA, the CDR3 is TGTGCCAGCAGCCGAAACGTCGGTTTGAACACTGAAGCTTTCTTT. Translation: CASSRNVGLNTEAFF.

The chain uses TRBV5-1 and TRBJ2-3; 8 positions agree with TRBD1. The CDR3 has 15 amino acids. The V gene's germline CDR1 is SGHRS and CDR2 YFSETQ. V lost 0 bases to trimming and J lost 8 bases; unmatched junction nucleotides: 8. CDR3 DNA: TGCGCCAGCAGCTTGGGACAGGGGCCGAGCGGTACGCAGTATTTT. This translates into CASSLGQGPSGTQYF.

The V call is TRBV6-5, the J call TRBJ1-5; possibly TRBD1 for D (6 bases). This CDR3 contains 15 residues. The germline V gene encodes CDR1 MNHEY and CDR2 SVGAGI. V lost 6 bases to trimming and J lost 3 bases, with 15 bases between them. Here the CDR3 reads CASSPIWGPNQPQHF. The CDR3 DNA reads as TGTGCCAGCAGCCCGATCTGGGGGCCCAATCAGCCCCAGCATTTT.

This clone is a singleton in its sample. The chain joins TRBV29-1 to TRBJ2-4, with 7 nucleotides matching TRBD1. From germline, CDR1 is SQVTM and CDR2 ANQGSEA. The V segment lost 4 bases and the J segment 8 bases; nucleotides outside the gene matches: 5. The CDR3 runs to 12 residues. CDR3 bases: TGCAGCGTTGCCGAGGGGGCTTACATTCAGTACTTC. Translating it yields CSVAEGAYIQYF.

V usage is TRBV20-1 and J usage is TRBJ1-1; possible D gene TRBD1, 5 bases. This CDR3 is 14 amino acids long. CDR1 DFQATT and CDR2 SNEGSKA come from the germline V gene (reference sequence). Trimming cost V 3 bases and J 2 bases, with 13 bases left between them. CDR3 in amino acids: CSASLTGYNTEAFF. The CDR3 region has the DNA TGCAGTGCTAGTCTCACAGGCTACAACACTGAAGCTTTCTTT.

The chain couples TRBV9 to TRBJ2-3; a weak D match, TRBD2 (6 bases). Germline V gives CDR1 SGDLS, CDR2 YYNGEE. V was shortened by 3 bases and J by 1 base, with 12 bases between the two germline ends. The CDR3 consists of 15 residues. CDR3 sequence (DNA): TGTGCCAGCAGCGGGACTACTCCTGGCACAGATACGCAGTATTTT. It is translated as CASSGTTPGTDTQYF.

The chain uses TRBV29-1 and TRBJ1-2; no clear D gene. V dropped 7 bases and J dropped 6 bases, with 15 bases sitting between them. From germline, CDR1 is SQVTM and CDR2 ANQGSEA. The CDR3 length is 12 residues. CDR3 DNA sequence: TGCAGCGGGAGAGGGCGGGTTGATGGCTACACCTTC. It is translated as CSGRGRVDGYTF. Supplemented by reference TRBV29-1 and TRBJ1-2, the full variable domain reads SAVISQKPSRDICQRGTSLTIQCQVDSQVTMMFWYRQQPGQSLTLIATANQGSEATYESGFVIDKFPISRPNLTFSTLTVSNMSPEDSSIYLCSGRGRVDGYTFGSGTRLTVV.

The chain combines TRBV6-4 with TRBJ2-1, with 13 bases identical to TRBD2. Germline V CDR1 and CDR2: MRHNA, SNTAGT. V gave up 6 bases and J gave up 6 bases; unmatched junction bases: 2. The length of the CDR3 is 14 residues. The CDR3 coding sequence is TGTGCCAGCAGATGGACTAGCGGGAGCAATGAGCAGTTCTTC. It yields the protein CASRWTSGSNEQFF.

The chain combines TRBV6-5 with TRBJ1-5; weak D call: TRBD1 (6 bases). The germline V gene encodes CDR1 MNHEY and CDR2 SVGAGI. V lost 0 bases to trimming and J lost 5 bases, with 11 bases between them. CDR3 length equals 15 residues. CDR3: CASSYSRGGDQPQHF. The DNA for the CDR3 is TGTGCCAGCAGTTACTCCAGGGGAGGGGATCAGCCCCAGCATTTT.

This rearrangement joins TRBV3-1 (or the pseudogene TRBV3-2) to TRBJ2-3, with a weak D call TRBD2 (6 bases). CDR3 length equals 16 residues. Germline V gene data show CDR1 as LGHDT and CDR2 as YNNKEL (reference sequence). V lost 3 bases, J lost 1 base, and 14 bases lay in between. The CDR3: CASSQDIADRTDTQYF. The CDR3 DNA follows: TGTGCCAGCAGCCAGGACATAGCGGATCGCACAGATACGCAGTATTTT.

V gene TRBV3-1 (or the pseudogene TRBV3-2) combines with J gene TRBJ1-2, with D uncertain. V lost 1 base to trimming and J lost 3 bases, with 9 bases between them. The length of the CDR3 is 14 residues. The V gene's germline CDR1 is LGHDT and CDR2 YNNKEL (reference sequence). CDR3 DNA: TGTGCCAGCAGCCAAGTTTCAGGCTACTATGGCTACACCTTC. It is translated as CASSQVSGYYGYTF.

The DNA of the CDR3 is TGTGCCAGCAGGGCCTGGGCCGGTCGGAATGGCTACACCTTC. Its translation is CASRAWAGRNGYTF. The chain has TRBV6-6 and TRBJ1-2; D unclear. The V and J ends lost 6 bases and 6 bases respectively, with 17 bases between them. Per the germline V gene, CDR1 is MNHNY and CDR2 is SVGAGI (reference sequence). CDR3 length equals 14 residues.

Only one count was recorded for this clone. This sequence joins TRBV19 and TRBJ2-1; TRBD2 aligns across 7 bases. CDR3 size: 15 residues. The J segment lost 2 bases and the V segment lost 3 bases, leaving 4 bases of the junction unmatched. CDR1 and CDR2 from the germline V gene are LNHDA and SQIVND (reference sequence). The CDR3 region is CASSMMGGTYNEQFF. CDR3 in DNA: TGTGCCAGTAGTATGATGGGGGGGACCTACAATGAGCAGTTCTTC.

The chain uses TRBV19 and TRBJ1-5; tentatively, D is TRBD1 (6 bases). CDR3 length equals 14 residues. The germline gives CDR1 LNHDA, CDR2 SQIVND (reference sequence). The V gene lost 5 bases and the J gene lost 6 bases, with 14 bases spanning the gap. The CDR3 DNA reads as TGTGCCAGTAGTCCACAGGGAATGGGTCAGCCCCAGCATTTT. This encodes CASSPQGMGQPQHF.

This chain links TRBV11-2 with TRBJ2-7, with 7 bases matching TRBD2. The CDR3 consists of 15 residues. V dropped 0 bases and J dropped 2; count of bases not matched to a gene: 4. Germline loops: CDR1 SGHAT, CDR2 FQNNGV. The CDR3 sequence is CASSLEVLAAYEQYF. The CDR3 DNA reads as TGTGCCAGCAGCTTAGAAGTGCTAGCGGCCTACGAGCAGTACTTC.

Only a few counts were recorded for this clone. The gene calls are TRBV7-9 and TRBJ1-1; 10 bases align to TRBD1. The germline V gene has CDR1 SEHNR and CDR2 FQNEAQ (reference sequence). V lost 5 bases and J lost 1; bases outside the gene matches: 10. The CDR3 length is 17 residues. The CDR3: CASSPTGTGEKNTEAFF. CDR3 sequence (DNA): TGTGCCAGCAGCCCAACCGGGACAGGGGAAAAGAACACTGAAGCTTTCTTT.

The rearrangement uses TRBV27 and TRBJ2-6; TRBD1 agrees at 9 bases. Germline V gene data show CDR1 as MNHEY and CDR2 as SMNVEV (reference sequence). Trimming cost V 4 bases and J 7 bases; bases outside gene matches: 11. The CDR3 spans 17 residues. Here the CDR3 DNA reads TGTGCCAGCAGTTGGGACAGGGCCACCGGGGGAGCCAACGTCCTGACTTTC. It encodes CASSWDRATGGANVLTF.

The CDR3 here is CASSLSGKGNTIYF. The CDR3 DNA sequence: TGTGCCAGCAGTTTGTCAGGGAAGGGCAACACCATATATTTT. The chain links TRBV28 to TRBJ1-3, with a possible D match to TRBD1 (5 bases). Trimming pared 3 bases from V and 7 bases from J, leaving 13 bases between. CDR1 and CDR2 (germline): MDHEN, SYDVKM. CDR3 length: 14 amino acids.

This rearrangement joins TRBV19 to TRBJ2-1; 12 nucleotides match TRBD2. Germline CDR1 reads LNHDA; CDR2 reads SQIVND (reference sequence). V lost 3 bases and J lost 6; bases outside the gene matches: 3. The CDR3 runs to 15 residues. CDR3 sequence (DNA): TGTGCCAGTAGTATTCTAGCGGGAGGGCCCAATGAGCAGTTCTTC. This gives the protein CASSILAGGPNEQFF. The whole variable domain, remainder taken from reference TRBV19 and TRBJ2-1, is DGGITQSPKYLFRKEGQNVTLSCEQNLNHDAMYWYRQDPGQGLRLIYYSQIVNDFQKGDIAEGYSVSREKKESFPLTVTSAQKNPTAFYLCASSILAGGPNEQFFGPGTRLTVL.

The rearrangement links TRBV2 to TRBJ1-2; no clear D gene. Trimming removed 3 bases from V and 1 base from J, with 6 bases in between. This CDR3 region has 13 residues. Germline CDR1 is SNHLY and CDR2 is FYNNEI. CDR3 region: CASSEGDNYGYTF. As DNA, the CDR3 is TGTGCCAGCAGTGAGGGAGATAACTATGGCTACACCTTC.

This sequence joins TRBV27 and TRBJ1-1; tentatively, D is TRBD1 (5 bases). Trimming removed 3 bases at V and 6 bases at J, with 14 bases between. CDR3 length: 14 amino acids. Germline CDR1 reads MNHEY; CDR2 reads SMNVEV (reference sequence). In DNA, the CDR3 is TGTGCCAGCAGTTTTCAGGGATTCGCAGCTGAAGCTTTCTTT. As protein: CASSFQGFAAEAFF.

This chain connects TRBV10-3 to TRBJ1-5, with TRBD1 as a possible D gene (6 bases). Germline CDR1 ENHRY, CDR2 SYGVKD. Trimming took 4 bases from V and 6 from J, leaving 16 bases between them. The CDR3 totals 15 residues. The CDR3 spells CAISAQGQLGQPQHF. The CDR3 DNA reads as TGTGCCATCAGTGCTCAGGGGCAGTTAGGTCAGCCCCAGCATTTT.

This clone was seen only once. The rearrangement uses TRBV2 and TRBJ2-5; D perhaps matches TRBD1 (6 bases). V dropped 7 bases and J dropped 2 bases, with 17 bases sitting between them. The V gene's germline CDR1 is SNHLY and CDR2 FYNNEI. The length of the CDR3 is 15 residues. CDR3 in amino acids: CASTMGHLIQETQYF. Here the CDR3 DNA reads TGTGCCAGCACTATGGGACATCTAATACAAGAGACCCAGTACTTC.

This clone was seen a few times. CDR3 protein: CASMLTPGAFF. CDR3 in DNA: TGTGCCAGCATGCTTACACCGGGAGCTTTCTTT. The chain has TRBV7-2 and TRBJ1-1, with no clear D. Per the germline V gene, CDR1 is SGHTA and CDR2 is FQGNSA. Trimming stripped 7 bases from V and 10 bases from J, with 13 bases between. The CDR3 is 11 residues long.

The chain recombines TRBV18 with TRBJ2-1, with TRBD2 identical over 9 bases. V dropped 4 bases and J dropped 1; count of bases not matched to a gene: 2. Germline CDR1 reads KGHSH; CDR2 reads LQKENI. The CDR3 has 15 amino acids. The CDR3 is CASSRLAGSYNEQFF. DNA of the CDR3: TGTGCCAGCTCACGGCTAGCGGGGTCCTACAATGAGCAGTTCTTC.

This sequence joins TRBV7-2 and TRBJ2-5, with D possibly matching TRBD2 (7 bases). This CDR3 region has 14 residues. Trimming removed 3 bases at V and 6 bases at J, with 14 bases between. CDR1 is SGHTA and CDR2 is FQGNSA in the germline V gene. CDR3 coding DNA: TGTGCCAGCAGCTTCGGGGGGCCCGGAAAGACCCAGTACTTC. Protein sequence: CASSFGGPGKTQYF.

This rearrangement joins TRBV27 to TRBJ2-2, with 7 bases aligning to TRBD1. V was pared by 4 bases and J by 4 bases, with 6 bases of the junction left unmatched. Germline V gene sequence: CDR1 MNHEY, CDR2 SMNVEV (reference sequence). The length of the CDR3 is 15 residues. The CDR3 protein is CASSYRDRITGELFF. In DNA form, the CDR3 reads TGTGCCAGCAGTTACCGGGACAGAATCACCGGGGAGCTGTTTTTT.

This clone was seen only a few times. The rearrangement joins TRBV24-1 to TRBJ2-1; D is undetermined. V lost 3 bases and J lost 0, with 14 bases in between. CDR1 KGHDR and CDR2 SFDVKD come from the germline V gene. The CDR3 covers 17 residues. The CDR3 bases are TGTGCCACCAGTGATCCCGCTCGCGCGAGCTCCTACAATGAGCAGTTCTTC. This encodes CATSDPARASSYNEQFF.

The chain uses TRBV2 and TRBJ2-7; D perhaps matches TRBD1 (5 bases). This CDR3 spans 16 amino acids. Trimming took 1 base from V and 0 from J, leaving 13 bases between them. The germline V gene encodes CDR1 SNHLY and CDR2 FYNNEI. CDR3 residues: CASSEGTSRSSYEQYF. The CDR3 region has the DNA TGTGCCAGCAGTGAAGGGACATCGAGGAGCTCCTACGAGCAGTACTTC.